The 21 T cell receptor beta chains reported below all come from one sample, sequenced in a study of blood T cell repertoires in COVID-19. Sequencing used immunoSEQ multiplex PCR; TCRdb keeps in-frame clones, though not all of them. The sample has roughly 300,000 clones, around 90% seen once; the top ten hold around 18%. The sequenced material came from PBMCs or T cells enriched from blood (not recorded which). Source of these receptors: a woman aged 25-40 years who had recovered from COVID-19.

This chain connects TRBV5-6 to TRBJ2-1, with TRBD2 matching 10 bases. The germline CDR1 and CDR2 sequences are SGHDT and YYEEEE. The J segment lost 7 bases and the V segment lost 0 bases, leaving 13 bases of the junction unmatched. There are 18 residues in the CDR3. In DNA form, the CDR3 reads TGTGCCAGCAGCTTGGAAGGGGGATTAGCGGGAGGTGGGAATGAGCAGTTCTTC. Encoded protein: CASSLEGGLAGGGNEQFF.

The chain uses TRBV28 and TRBJ1-5; the D gene is possibly TRBD1 (6 bases). CDR3 size: 14 residues. Germline V gene data show CDR1 as MDHEN and CDR2 as SYDVKM. Trimming stripped 6 bases from V and 7 bases from J, with 16 bases between. The CDR3 sequence: CASSLQGEEQPQHF. The CDR3 bases are TGTGCCAGCAGCCTACAGGGTGAGGAACAGCCCCAGCATTTT.

V and J are TRBV5-1 and TRBJ1-3, with D maybe TRBD1 (5 bases). The CDR3 consists of 14 residues. Between the trimmed V and J ends, which lost 4 bases and 2 bases, there was a span of 10 bases. Germline V gene data show CDR1 as SGHRS and CDR2 as YFSETQ. CDR3 protein: CASSPTGAGNTIYF. The CDR3 nucleotides read TGCGCCAGCAGCCCAACAGGAGCTGGAAACACCATATATTTT.

The chain recombines TRBV2 with TRBJ2-7; 11 bases fit TRBD2. The trim removed 5 bases at V and 5 bases at J, leaving 8 bases unmatched. This CDR3 is built from 15 residues. CDR1 SNHLY and CDR2 FYNNEI come from the germline V gene. The CDR3 here is CASSPPSGRTNEQYF. In nucleotides, the CDR3 is TGTGCCAGCAGTCCACCTAGCGGGAGGACTAACGAGCAGTACTTC. The complete variable domain, with remaining parts taken from reference TRBV2 and TRBJ2-7, reads EPEVTQTPSHQVTQMGQEVILRCVPISNHLYFYWYRQILGQKVEFLVSFYNNEISEKSEIFDDQFSVERPDGSNFTLKIRSTKLEDSAMYFCASSPPSGRTNEQYFGPGTRLTVT.

This clone has only one observation. The chain carries TRBV6-1 and TRBJ1-2; 12 bases are a match to TRBD1. The CDR3 contains 16 residues. The V gene's germline CDR1 is MNHNS and CDR2 SASEGT. The V gene end was trimmed by 4 bases and the J gene end by 6 bases; junction bases not matched to a gene: 9. CDR3 in amino acids: CASSAGGQGARHGYTF. CDR3 DNA sequence: TGTGCCAGCAGTGCAGGGGGACAGGGGGCGCGGCATGGCTACACCTTC.

This clone was seen just once. The rearrangement uses TRBV7-8 and TRBJ2-3; 7 positions agree with TRBD2. V was pared by 0 bases and J by 6 bases, with 9 bases of the junction left unmatched. CDR3 size: 16 residues. Per the germline V gene, CDR1 is SGHVS and CDR2 is FQNEAQ. In DNA, the CDR3 is TGTGCCAGCAGCTTAGCGGTGGGACTACCTCAGGATACGCAGTATTTT. Translating gives CASSLAVGLPQDTQYF.

This chain joins TRBV7-9 and TRBJ2-1; D possibly corresponds to TRBD2 (7 bases). The germline CDR1 and CDR2 sequences are SEHNR and FQNEAQ (reference sequence). The germline V and J ends were trimmed by 3 bases and 5 bases, with 17 bases remaining between them. The CDR3 runs to 16 residues. The CDR3 here is CASSFGGGGYDNEQFF. In DNA form, the CDR3 reads TGTGCCAGCAGCTTTGGAGGCGGGGGCTATGACAATGAGCAGTTCTTC.

J is TRBJ2-2 and V is TRBV6-5; 8 positions agree with TRBD1. This CDR3 spans 15 amino acids. V shed 6 bases and J 5 bases; nucleotides not matched to a gene: 8. CDR1 is MNHEY, CDR2 SVGAGI, per germline. The CDR3 here is CASSHATGATGELFF. CDR3 DNA sequence: TGTGCCAGCAGCCACGCGACAGGGGCGACCGGGGAGCTGTTTTTT.

The chain links TRBV4-3 to TRBJ2-7; 7 positions agree with TRBD2. The CDR3 has 16 residues. V lost 1 base, J lost 5 bases, and 11 bases stayed unmatched. Germline CDR1 LGHNA, CDR2 YSLEER. As DNA, the CDR3 is TGCGCCAGCAGCCAAGGATGGTCAGCGGGGCAGGACGAGCAGTACTTC. Protein product: CASSQGWSAGQDEQYF.

This clone has just one count. The V gene is TRBV21-1, the J gene TRBJ1-2; TRBD1 is the table's D call and was not checked against the DNA. TRBV21-1 is a documented pseudogene. This CDR3 has 16 residues. The CDR3 DNA reads as TGTGCCAGCAGCGTGAATCTCAGGGGGTTTAGGTATGGCTACACCTTC. Its translation: CASSVNLRGFRYGYTF.

The chain uses TRBV7-9 and TRBJ2-1, with 8 bases matching TRBD1. This CDR3 region has 17 residues. The J segment lost 8 bases and the V segment lost 2 bases, leaving 14 bases of the junction unmatched. Germline V gene lookup returns CDR1 SEHNR and CDR2 FQNEAQ (reference sequence). CDR3 residues: CASSLFAAQGATYEQFF. CDR3 nucleotide sequence: TGTGCCAGCAGCTTATTCGCTGCGCAGGGGGCAACATATGAGCAGTTCTTC. Supplemented by reference TRBV7-9 and TRBJ2-1, the full variable domain reads DTGVSQNPRHKITKRGQNVTFRCDPISEHNRLYWYRQTLGQGPEFLTYFQNEAQLEKSRLLSDRFSAERPKGSFSTLEIQRTEQGDSAMYLCASSLFAAQGATYEQFFGPGTRLTVL.

The J gene is TRBJ1-1, the V gene TRBV20-1, with unresolved D. Germline CDR1 DFQATT, CDR2 SNEGSKA (reference sequence). There are 14 residues in the CDR3. Trimming left V 3 bases short and J 2 bases short, with 13 bases between. CDR3 amino acids: CSASSRQANTEAFF. Here the CDR3 DNA reads TGCAGTGCTAGTTCCCGCCAAGCAAACACTGAAGCTTTCTTT.

DNA for the CDR3: TGTGCCACCAGCAGAGAACCCGGGGACTTTCGGACTGAAGCTTTCTTT. This codes for CATSREPGDFRTEAFF. The rearrangement links TRBV15 to TRBJ1-1; D might be TRBD1 (5 bases). V shed 0 bases and J shed 5 bases, with 16 bases lying between them. Germline CDR1 and CDR2: LNHNV and YYDKDF (reference sequence). The CDR3 is 16 amino acids.

The V call is TRBV20-1, the J call TRBJ2-7; D is unresolved. CDR3 size: 11 residues. Trimming removed 5 bases from V and 2 bases from J, with 7 bases in between. Germline CDR1 DFQATT, CDR2 SNEGSKA (reference sequence). DNA of the CDR3: TGCAGTGCTGCGCGCACCTACGAGCAGTACTTC. Protein: CSAARTYEQYF.

The V call is TRBV24-1, the J call TRBJ2-1, with a possible D match to TRBD1 (5 bases). The germline CDR1 and CDR2 sequences are KGHDR and SFDVKD. This CDR3 spans 17 amino acids. Trimming cost V 2 bases and J 1 base, with 14 bases left between them. The CDR3 bases are TGTGCCACCAGTGATTCGGGTAGGACATATTCCTACAATGAGCAGTTCTTC. Translated: CATSDSGRTYSYNEQFF.

The chain combines TRBV28 with TRBJ1-5, with TRBD1 matching over 10 bases. Losses at the gene ends were 5 bases for V and 6 bases for J; bases not matched to a gene: 7. Germline V gene sequence: CDR1 MDHEN, CDR2 SYDVKM. There are 15 residues in the CDR3. The CDR3 DNA reads as TGTGCCAGCAGTCCCCTGGGACAGGGGAGTCAGCCCCAGCATTTT. It encodes CASSPLGQGSQPQHF.

The rearrangement uses TRBV4-3 and TRBJ1-1; D is ambiguous. This CDR3 is 14 amino acids long. The germline V and J ends were trimmed by 0 bases and 4 bases, with 9 bases remaining between them. Germline CDR1 reads LGHNA; CDR2 reads YSLEER. The CDR3 reads CASSQDSLSTEAFF. The DNA of the CDR3 is TGCGCCAGCAGCCAAGATTCCTTGAGCACTGAAGCTTTCTTT.

This rearrangement joins TRBV5-5 to TRBJ2-7; TRBD1 matches at 8 bases. The trim removed 4 bases at V and 5 bases at J, leaving 5 bases unmatched. The CDR3 is made up of 13 amino acids. CDR1 and CDR2 from the germline V gene are SGHKS and YYEKEE (reference sequence). CDR3 in amino acids: CASSPTGAHEQYF. In nucleotides, the CDR3 is TGTGCCAGCAGCCCGACAGGGGCCCACGAGCAGTACTTC. The whole variable domain, remainder taken from reference TRBV5-5 and TRBJ2-7, is DAGVTQSPTHLIKTRGQQVTLRCSPISGHKSVSWYQQVLGQGPQFIFQYYEKEERGRGNFPDRFSARQFPNYSSELNVNALLLGDSALYLCASSPTGAHEQYFGPGTRLTVT.

This clone was counted a single time. This chain joins TRBV19 and TRBJ1-2; D is unresolved. Per germline, CDR1 LNHDA and CDR2 SQIVND (reference sequence). V gave up 2 bases and J gave up 8 bases, with 15 bases separating them. The CDR3 contains 14 residues. This chain's CDR3 is CASSIFTIRGGYTF. The CDR3 DNA sequence: TGTGCCAGTAGTATATTTACTATCCGGGGAGGCTACACCTTC.

CDR3 in DNA: TGCGCCAGCAGCCAGTATGACAGGGGTCCTGGGGCCAACGTCCTGACTTTC. As protein: CASSQYDRGPGANVLTF. The chain employs TRBV4-1 and TRBJ2-6, with TRBD1 identical over 8 bases. Germline V gene lookup returns CDR1 MGHRA and CDR2 YSYEKL. Trimming took 3 bases from V and 2 from J; bases not matched to a gene: 6. This CDR3 is built from 17 residues.

The chain couples TRBV11-1 to TRBJ1-1, with TRBD1 matching over 7 bases. Trimming cost V 5 bases and J 2 bases; bases outside gene matches: 2. CDR3 size: 13 residues. Germline-derived CDR1 and CDR2 are SGHAT and FQDESV (reference sequence). The CDR3 coding sequence is TGTGCCAGCAGCCGACAGGGTAACACTGAAGCTTTCTTT. Residues: CASSRQGNTEAFF.